Only a few counts were recorded for the clone carrying this T cell receptor (beta chain). How the authors handled the data: Using reference gene primer amplification, nucleated cell counts were estimated. Only in-frame clones appear in the TCRdb table, and some are missing; sequencing was by immunoSEQ multiplex PCR. V and J calls and clone size are as listed in that table; D and trimming were resolved from the DNA. Found here are 150,000 to 200,000 clones, about 84% of them singletons; the top ten hold about 5.5%. Per germline, CDR1 SEHNR and CDR2 FQNEAQ (reference sequence). Trimming removed 2 bases from V and 0 bases from J, with 3 bases in between. This CDR3 is 13 amino acids long. This sample is drawn from a study of blood T cell repertoires in COVID-19. Study overall: Sites across the United States, Italy and Spain contributed samples from acute and convalescent COVID-19. T cells, B-cell-depleted T cells, or PBMCs supplied cDNA or gDNA.

Sequenced input: peripheral blood. This receptor was taken from a woman in her 30s with acute or convalescent COVID-19. This chain links TRBV7-9 with TRBJ2-3, with D unclear. The CDR3 spells CASSLPSTDTQYF. CDR3 sequence (DNA): TGTGCCAGCAGCTTACCAAGCACAGATACGCAGTATTTT.